This TCR beta chain originates from a study of shared clonotypes between healthy human individuals. Study results and caveats: Among non-shared clonotypes, generation probabilities were lower than among those shared by all four donors. Estimated clonotype richness was generally higher in naive than memory subsets.

The study ran the assay at deep level. Repertoires were generated with immunoSEQ multiplex PCR, while TCRdb's copy carries only in-frame clones and drops some. The repertoire holds some 2.4 million clones, with 90% to 95% as singletons. Concerning this clone itself: Its antigen is as yet unknown.

This clonotype was sampled from a man between 18 and 35 years old in good health. Some clones in this sample may be carry-over from other donors' samples. Sequenced sample: naive CD4+ T cells from PBMCs. Subset reported: CD45RA+ positively selected.

The DNA for the CDR3 is TGTGCCAGCAGTGACAGGGGGCTTTCCTACAATGAGCAGTTCTTC. Translation gives CASSDRGLSYNEQFF. V is TRBV6-6 and J is TRBJ2-1; TRBD1 matches 10 bases. This CDR3 comprises 15 residues. Germline lookup yields CDR1 MNHNY and CDR2 SVGAGI (reference sequence). With 5 bases clipped from V and 1 base from J, the junction kept 2 bases outside the gene matches.